The rows below give T cell receptor beta chains drawn from one sample of a study of neurological immune-mediated disorders. TCRdb analysed the 5' RACE reads with MiXCR anew, one entry per CDR3 protein. This sample has approximately 58,000 distinct CDR3 sequences, with roughly 8.4% found just once. Sample: PBMCs. The receptor source for this set is a woman between 35 and 50 years old in good health. The CDR3 runs from the conserved cysteine through the conserved F or W. Each record gives: CDR3 protein, D gene, clone size, V gene, J gene. The D gene is left open where the match is weak. Some rows mark clone size as missing; the rest say once, few, many or name a class of expanded clone.

CDR3: CASSHRTGVGDEQYF
D: .
size: many
V: TRBV4-3
J: TRBJ2-7

CDR3: CSARAPGGGNTEAFF
D: .
size: many
V: TRBV20-1
J: TRBJ1-1

CDR3: CAWSVLGRESGEQYF
D: .
size: few
V: TRBV30
J: TRBJ2-7

CDR3: CASSPPSGQGNTGELFF
D: TRBD1
size: many
V: TRBV12-3/TRBV12-4
J: TRBJ2-2

CDR3: CASSQLWNRESDTQYF
D: .
size: .
V: TRBV4-3
J: TRBJ2-3

CDR3: CASSFGVWTVWAFYGYTF
D: .
size: many
V: TRBV12-3/TRBV12-4
J: TRBJ1-2

CDR3: CASSERGGSSPDTQYF
D: TRBD2
size: many
V: TRBV6-1
J: TRBJ2-3

CDR3: CASSFSGEQFF
D: .
size: many
V: TRBV11-2
J: TRBJ2-1

CDR3: CASSLGPRGTQYF
D: .
size: many
V: TRBV7-8
J: TRBJ2-3

CDR3: CASSPGLNTEGFF
D: .
size: .
V: TRBV4-3
J: TRBJ1-1

CDR3: CASSSGGLTEAFF
D: .
size: many
V: TRBV12-3/TRBV12-4
J: TRBJ1-1

CDR3: CSVEEAGGWYGYTF
D: TRBD1
size: many
V: TRBV29-1
J: TRBJ1-2

CDR3: CASSLAGTSGTNEQFF
D: TRBD2
size: many
V: TRBV5-1
J: TRBJ2-1

CDR3: CARQIRGGPSTDTQYF
D: .
size: .
V: TRBV7-2
J: TRBJ2-3

CDR3: CSALWTGNDEQYF
D: .
size: many
V: TRBV20-1
J: TRBJ2-7

CDR3: CASSPTTGGGELFF
D: TRBD1
size: many
V: TRBV12-3/TRBV12-4
J: TRBJ2-2

CDR3: CVSMGDRGFYTGELFF
D: TRBD1
size: .
V: TRBV6-5
J: TRBJ2-2

CDR3: CSAPGTEYNEQFF
D: .
size: many
V: TRBV20-1
J: TRBJ2-1

CDR3: CSARDIFDKNTEAFF
D: .
size: many
V: TRBV20-1
J: TRBJ1-1

CDR3: CASSQVPQGTYGYTF
D: .
size: many
V: TRBV4-3
J: TRBJ1-2

CDR3: CSASDRGYTF
D: .
size: medium-sized
V: TRBV20-1
J: TRBJ1-2

CDR3: CASISYPAGEQYF
D: .
size: many
V: TRBV2
J: TRBJ2-7

CDR3: CASSVSHEQYF
D: .
size: .
V: TRBV12-3/TRBV12-4
J: TRBJ2-7

CDR3: CASSLFLAGNTDTQYF
D: TRBD2
size: many
V: TRBV7-9
J: TRBJ2-3

CDR3: CASQVASGITGQLKNIQYF
D: .
size: once
V: TRBV5-1
J: TRBJ2-4

CDR3: CASSSGVTGNTIYF
D: .
size: many
V: TRBV7-9
J: TRBJ1-3

CDR3: CASRLTGDYNEQFF
D: .
size: many
V: TRBV12-3/TRBV12-4
J: TRBJ2-1

CDR3: CASRSGEVTEAFF
D: .
size: many
V: TRBV5-1
J: TRBJ1-1

CDR3: CASSYGGGGPDYGYTF
D: .
size: many
V: TRBV6-5
J: TRBJ1-2

CDR3: CASSIRTGGKNGYTF
D: TRBD1
size: many
V: TRBV5-1
J: TRBJ1-2

CDR3: CSARVLAHTQYF
D: .
size: .
V: TRBV20-1
J: TRBJ2-3

CDR3: CASSLDRRGGPGELFF
D: TRBD2
size: many
V: TRBV7-2
J: TRBJ2-2

CDR3: CSARGQGSTEAFF
D: TRBD1
size: few
V: TRBV20-1
J: TRBJ1-1

CDR3: CASSPGRGTSDPGELFF
D: TRBD2
size: many
V: TRBV5-1
J: TRBJ2-2

CDR3: CSARLGDPGRGYTF
D: .
size: few
V: TRBV20-1
J: TRBJ1-2

CDR3: CASSLDPAGRAQHF
D: .
size: many
V: TRBV7-2
J: TRBJ1-5

CDR3: CASRGQGYDGYTF
D: TRBD1
size: many
V: TRBV7-2
J: TRBJ1-2

CDR3: CASSHGLAGPNNEQFF
D: TRBD2
size: few
V: TRBV3-1
J: TRBJ2-1

CDR3: CATSDGLTQYF
D: .
size: many
V: TRBV24-1
J: TRBJ2-3

CDR3: CASSITGAWDTEAFF
D: TRBD1
size: many
V: TRBV5-6
J: TRBJ1-1